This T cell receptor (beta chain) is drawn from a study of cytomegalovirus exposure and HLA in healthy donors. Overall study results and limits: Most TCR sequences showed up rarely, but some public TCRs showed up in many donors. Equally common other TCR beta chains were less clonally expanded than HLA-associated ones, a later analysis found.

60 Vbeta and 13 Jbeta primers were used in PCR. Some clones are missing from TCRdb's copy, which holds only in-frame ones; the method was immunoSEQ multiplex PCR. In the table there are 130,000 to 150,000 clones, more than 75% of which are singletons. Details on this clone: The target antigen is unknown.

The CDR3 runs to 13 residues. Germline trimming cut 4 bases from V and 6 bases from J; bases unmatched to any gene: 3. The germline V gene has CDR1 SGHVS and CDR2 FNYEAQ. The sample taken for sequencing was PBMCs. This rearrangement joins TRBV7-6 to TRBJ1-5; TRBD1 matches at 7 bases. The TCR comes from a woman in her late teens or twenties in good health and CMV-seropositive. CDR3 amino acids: CASSSNRGQPQHF. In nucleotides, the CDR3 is TGTGCCAGCAGCTCAAACAGGGGTCAGCCCCAGCATTTT.